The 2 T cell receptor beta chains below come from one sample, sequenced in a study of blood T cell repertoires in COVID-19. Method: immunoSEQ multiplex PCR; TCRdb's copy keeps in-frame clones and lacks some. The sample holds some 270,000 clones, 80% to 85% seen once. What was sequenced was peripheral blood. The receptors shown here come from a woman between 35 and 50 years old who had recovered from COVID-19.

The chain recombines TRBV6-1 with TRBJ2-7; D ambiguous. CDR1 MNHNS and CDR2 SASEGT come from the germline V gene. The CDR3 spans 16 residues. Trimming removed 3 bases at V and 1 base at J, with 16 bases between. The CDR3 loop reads CASSDVGFQISYEQYF. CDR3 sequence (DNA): TGTGCCAGCAGTGATGTCGGGTTCCAAATATCCTACGAGCAGTACTTC.

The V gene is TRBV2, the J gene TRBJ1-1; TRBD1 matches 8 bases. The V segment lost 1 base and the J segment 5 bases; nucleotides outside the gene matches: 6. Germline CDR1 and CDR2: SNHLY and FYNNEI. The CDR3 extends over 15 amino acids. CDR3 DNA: TGTGCCAGCAGTGAAGGGCAGGGGGCGGGAACTGAAGCTTTCTTT. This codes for CASSEGQGAGTEAFF.